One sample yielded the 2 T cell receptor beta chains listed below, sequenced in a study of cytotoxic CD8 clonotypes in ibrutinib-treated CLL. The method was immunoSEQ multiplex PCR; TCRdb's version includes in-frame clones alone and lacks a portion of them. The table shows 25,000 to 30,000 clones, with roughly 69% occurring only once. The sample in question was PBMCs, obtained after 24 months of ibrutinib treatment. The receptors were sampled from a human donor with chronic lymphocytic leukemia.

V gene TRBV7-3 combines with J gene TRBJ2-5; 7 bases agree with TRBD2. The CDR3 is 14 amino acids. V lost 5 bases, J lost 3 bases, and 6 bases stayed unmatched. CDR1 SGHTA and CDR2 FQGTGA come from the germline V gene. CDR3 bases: TGTGCCAGCAGCCCCCGGGGAGGGAAAGAGACCCAGTACTTC. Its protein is CASSPRGGKETQYF.

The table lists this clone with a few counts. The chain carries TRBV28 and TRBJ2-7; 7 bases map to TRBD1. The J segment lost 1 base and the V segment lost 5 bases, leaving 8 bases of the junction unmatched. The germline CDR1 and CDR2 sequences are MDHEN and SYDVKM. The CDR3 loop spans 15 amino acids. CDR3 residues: CASSPPGQSSYEQYF. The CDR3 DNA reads TGTGCCAGCAGTCCTCCGGGACAGTCTTCCTACGAGCAGTACTTC.